The clone carrying this TCR beta chain is labeled as medium-sized. Its target is not known. This sample stems from a study of spatial heterogeneity in lung cancer. Overall study findings and caveats: Tumor mutation counts were tracked by expanded intratumoral alpha and beta TCR counts.

From the 5' RACE reads, TCRdb called clonotypes with MiXCR, one entry per CDR3 protein. The sample carries 20,000 to 25,000 distinct CDR3 sequences, approximately 8.8% recorded once. Time point of the sample: sample taken at primary tumor resection. Tumor, nontumor lung or frozen PBMC supplied whole RNA that was sequenced unsorted. Germline loops: CDR1 MNHEY, CDR2 SMNVEV (reference sequence). CDR3 length equals 12 residues. After removal of 6 bases from V and 6 bases from J, the junction contained 5 bases not matched to a gene. The chain combines TRBV27 with TRBJ2-7, with TRBD1 identical over 7 bases. Sequencing was performed on lung tumor tissue, taken at surgery. The clonotype originates from a male donor with early-stage non-small cell lung cancer. The CDR3 is CASSSHRGEQYF. CDR3 in DNA: TGTGCCAGCAGCTCCCACAGGGGCGAGCAGTACTTC.